These T cell receptor beta chains were read from a single sample in a study of OX40 agonist ivuxolimab in advanced cancers. The assay was immunoSEQ multiplex PCR, and TCRdb's table has in-frame clones only and misses some. The sample lists 100,000 or so clones, roughly 84% occurring once. The sequenced sample was CD4+ or CD8+ T cells sorted from blood, obtained in a trial of the OX40 agonist ivuxolimab. Receptor source: an adult with an advanced solid tumor such as melanoma, head and neck, liver or kidney cancer. CDR3s include the opening cysteine and the closing phenylalanine or tryptophan. D genes are given only for firm matches. Only part of the rows carry a size: once, few, many, or a class if the clone is expanded.

J	V	D	size	CDR3	DNA
TRBJ2-5	TRBV27	NA	NA	CASSSSTSGRAYQETQYF	NA
TRBJ2-2	TRBV2	NA	NA	CASSERGPGELFF	TGTGCCAGCAGTGAGCGTGGGCCCGGGGAGCTGTTTTTT
TRBJ2-1	TRBV28	NA	NA	CASRTSSGDEQFF	TGTGCCAGCAGGACCTCGTCGGGGGATGAGCAGTTCTTC
TRBJ2-7	TRBV2	NA	NA	CAGQGTRTYEQYF	TGTGCCGGACAGGGGACTAGAACCTACGAGCAGTACTTC
TRBJ2-2	TRBV11-3	NA	NA	CASSRDGSGELFF	TGTGCCAGCAGCAGGGACGGCTCCGGGGAGCTGTTTTTT
TRBJ2-2	TRBV25-1	NA	few	CASSESSGELFF	TGTGCCAGCAGTGAATCGTCCGGGGAGCTGTTTTTT
TRBJ2-1	TRBV27	NA	NA	CASSFLPGINEQFF	TGTGCCAGCAGTTTTCTTCCAGGCATCAATGAGCAGTTCTTC
TRBJ2-3	TRBV7-2	NA	few	CASSLNGNTDTQYF	TGTGCCAGCAGCCTAAACGGAAACACAGATACGCAGTATTTT
TRBJ2-7	TRBV28	NA	once	CASSRKFYEQYF	TGTGCCAGCAGCCGAAAGTTCTACGAGCAGTACTTC
TRBJ2-7	TRBV10-3	TRBD2	NA	CAISESLWTSGIPYEQYF	TGTGCCATCAGTGAGTCCCTTTGGACTAGCGGGATCCCCTACGAGCAGTACTTC
TRBJ2-2	TRBV7-2	TRBD2	NA	CASSLGLVVGELFF	TGTGCCAGCAGCTTGGGACTAGTTGTCGGGGAGCTGTTTTTT
TRBJ2-7	TRBV12-2	NA	NA	CASRLDRGSLGYEQYF	TGTGCAAGTCGCTTGGACAGGGGGAGCCTGGGCTACGAGCAGTACTTC
TRBJ1-1	TRBV18	NA	NA	CASSQEAGNTEAFF	TGTGCCAGCTCACAAGAGGCAGGGAACACTGAAGCTTTCTTT
TRBJ1-2	TRBV12-5	NA	NA	CASGLVRGGTDGYTF	TGTGCTAGTGGTTTGGTAAGGGGGGGGACCGATGGCTACACCTTC
TRBJ2-7	TRBV7-9	NA	NA	CASSWTGTLYEQYF	TGTGCCAGCAGCTGGACCGGGACCCTTTACGAGCAGTACTTC
TRBJ2-1	TRBV4-1	NA	NA	CASGGDRSYNEQFF	TGCGCCAGCGGCGGGGACCGCTCCTACAATGAGCAGTTCTTC
TRBJ2-5	TRBV28	NA	NA	CASSSGGWTGQETQYF	TGTGCCAGCAGTTCTGGTGGTTGGACGGGGCAAGAGACCCAGTACTTC
TRBJ2-1	TRBV6-6	NA	NA	CASRRPGESSYNEQFF	TGTGCCAGCAGGCGGCCGGGGGAAAGCTCCTACAATGAGCAGTTCTTC
TRBJ2-7	TRBV18	NA	NA	CASSPGDGSSYEQYF	TGTGCCAGCTCACCGGGGGACGGTAGCTCCTACGAGCAGTACTTC
TRBJ2-1	TRBV30	TRBD2	NA	CAWSGGSVDEQFF	TGTGCCTGGAGTGGCGGGAGTGTAGATGAGCAGTTCTTC
TRBJ1-4	TRBV28	TRBD1	NA	CASSLTGGDEKLFF	TGTGCCAGCAGTCTAACAGGGGGGGATGAAAAACTGTTTTTT
TRBJ2-4	TRBV28	NA	NA	CASSFSSQGVAKNIQYF	TGTGCCAGCAGTTTTTCGTCTCAGGGAGTAGCCAAAAACATTCAGTACTTC
TRBJ2-7	TRBV5-4	TRBD2	NA	CASTKGTSGPPYEQYF	TGTGCCAGCACAAAAGGGACTAGCGGTCCCCCCTACGAGCAGTACTTC
TRBJ1-2	TRBV9	NA	NA	CASSAGLDGGYTF	TGTGCCAGCAGCGCAGGTTTGGACGGTGGCTACACCTTC
TRBJ2-5	TRBV4-3	NA	NA	CASSPLLVPQETQYF	TGCGCCAGCAGCCCTTTACTAGTCCCCCAAGAGACCCAGTACTTC
TRBJ1-5	TRBV19	NA	NA	CASSESNQPQHF	TGTGCCAGTAGTGAAAGCAATCAGCCCCAGCATTTT
TRBJ2-2	TRBV19	NA	NA	CASSKGLDTGELFF	TGTGCCAGTAGTAAGGGGCTCGACACCGGGGAGCTGTTTTTT
TRBJ2-1	TRBV13	NA	few	CASSLDIADYNEQFF	TGTGCCAGCAGCTTAGATATAGCGGACTACAATGAGCAGTTCTTC
TRBJ2-7	TRBV9	NA	NA	CASSPPYTYEQYF	TGTGCCAGCAGCCCACCCTATACATACGAGCAGTACTTC
TRBJ2-6	TRBV7-9	TRBD1	NA	CASSGRDRGLSGANVLTF	TGTGCCAGCAGCGGGCGGGACAGGGGGCTCTCTGGGGCCAACGTCCTGACTTTC
TRBJ1-1	TRBV28	NA	few	CASRSGKNTEAFF	TGTGCCAGCCGTTCCGGTAAGAACACTGAAGCTTTCTTT
TRBJ2-6	TRBV6-5	TRBD1	NA	CASSYRQGRANVLTF	TGTGCCAGCAGTTACCGACAGGGGAGGGCCAACGTCCTGACTTTC
TRBJ2-5	TRBV5-4	NA	NA	CASSFLGGRETQYF	TGTGCCAGCAGCTTCTTGGGGGGCAGAGAGACCCAGTACTTC
TRBJ2-7	TRBV5-1	TRBD1	few	CASRLTGTGINEQYF	TGCGCCAGCAGACTAACCGGGACAGGGATCAACGAGCAGTACTTC
TRBJ2-5	TRBV14	NA	NA	CASSQDGSGSIRHF	TGTGCCAGCAGCCAAGATGGTTCTGGATCGATTCGCCACTTC
TRBJ2-5	TRBV6-6	NA	once	CASRPKDITQYF	TGTGCCAGCAGACCCAAGGACATAACCCAGTACTTC
TRBJ1-3	TRBV2	NA	NA	CASRAGAGNTIYF	TGTGCCAGCAGGGCAGGGGCTGGAAACACCATATATTTT
TRBJ2-3	TRBV28	TRBD2	NA	CASSLGRGDTQYF	TGTGCCAGCAGTTTAGGGAGGGGAGATACGCAGTATTTT
TRBJ2-2	TRBV28	NA	NA	CASSGGNTGELFF	TGTGCCAGCAGTGGGGGGAACACCGGGGAGCTGTTTTTT
TRBJ2-1	TRBV7-3	NA	NA	CASSLSGGGEQFF	TGTGCCAGCAGCTTAAGTGGGGGCGGTGAGCAGTTCTTC
TRBJ2-1	TRBV27	NA	NA	CASSLTSPVEQFF	TGTGCCAGCAGTTTAACCAGCCCGGTTGAGCAGTTCTTC
TRBJ2-7	TRBV5-4	TRBD2	NA	CASSFGGGSGSLDEQYF	TGTGCCAGCAGCTTTGGGGGGGGGAGCGGGAGTTTGGACGAGCAGTACTTC
TRBJ1-4	TRBV28	NA	once	CASTAREGRTNEKLFF	TGTGCCAGCACCGCGAGAGAAGGCCGAACTAATGAAAAACTGTTTTTT
TRBJ1-3	TRBV10-3	TRBD1	NA	CAITGGAGNTIYF	TGTGCCATCACAGGGGGTGCTGGAAACACCATATATTTT
TRBJ1-2	TRBV28	NA	few	CASSPLRDYYGYTF	TGTGCCAGCAGTCCCCTCCGGGACTACTATGGCTACACCTTC
TRBJ2-5	TRBV7-9	NA	NA	CASGQETQYF	TGTGCCAGCGGTCAAGAGACCCAGTACTTC
TRBJ2-7	TRBV7-9	NA	NA	CASGLNYEQYF	TGTGCCAGCGGATTAAACTACGAGCAGTACTTC
TRBJ2-7	TRBV5-1	NA	NA	CASSLRPGQSYEQYF	TGCGCCAGCAGCTTACGGCCGGGGCAGTCCTACGAGCAGTACTTC
TRBJ1-2	TRBV7-9	NA	few	CASSLDYGYTF	TGTGCCAGCAGCTTGGACTATGGCTACACCTTC
TRBJ2-2	TRBV5-1	NA	NA	CASSPEDQNTGELFF	TGCGCCAGCAGCCCGGAGGACCAGAACACCGGGGAGCTGTTTTTT
TRBJ2-7	TRBV5-5	TRBD2	NA	CASSLTGTSGDYEQYF	TGTGCCAGCAGCTTGACCGGGACTAGCGGAGATTACGAGCAGTACTTC
TRBJ2-2	TRBV7-9	NA	NA	CASNLGTGELFF	TGTGCCAGCAACCTCGGGACCGGGGAGCTGTTTTTT
TRBJ2-1	TRBV11-2	NA	NA	CASSTYSSVTSYNEQFF	TGTGCCAGCAGCACATATTCAAGCGTTACCTCCTACAATGAGCAGTTCTTC
TRBJ1-1	TRBV4-3	TRBD1	NA	CASSQGPGQAYPRDTEAFF	TGCGCCAGCAGCCAAGGTCCAGGACAGGCCTACCCCCGGGACACTGAAGCTTTCTTT
TRBJ1-3	TRBV25-1	NA	NA	CASSELSHSGNTIYF	TGTGCCAGCAGTGAATTAAGTCACTCTGGAAACACCATATATTTT
TRBJ2-4	TRBV10-1	NA	NA	CASSESTSNIQYF	TGCGCCAGCAGTGAAAGTACGAGCAACATTCAGTACTTC